Below are 12 T cell receptor beta chains sequenced from a single sample in a study of blood T cell repertoires in COVID-19. Method: immunoSEQ multiplex PCR; TCRdb's copy keeps in-frame clones and lacks some. Altogether some 95,000 clones are present, around 80% being singletons, with the ten largest covering around 7%. The sequenced material came from peripheral blood. The receptor set was obtained from a man between 70 and 80 years old with acute or convalescent COVID-19.

This clone has ten or more counts. CDR3 sequence (DNA): TGTGCCAGCTCACCGGGCGGGTACAATGAGCAGTTCTTC. It translates to CASSPGGYNEQFF. The chain is built from TRBV18 and TRBJ2-1, with D perhaps TRBD2 (5 bases). This CDR3 is built from 13 residues. Per germline, CDR1 KGHSH and CDR2 LQKENI. V lost 3 bases to trimming and J lost 4 bases, with 7 bases between them.

V and J are TRBV6-5 and TRBJ1-2; 10 nucleotides align to TRBD1. The V and J ends lost 2 bases and 2 bases, in that order; junction bases with no gene match: 5. Germline V gives CDR1 MNHEY, CDR2 SVGAGI. The CDR3 has 16 residues. The CDR3 region has the DNA TGTGCCAGCAGTTACGTACGGACAGGGGGGAACTATGGCTACACCTTC. Protein sequence: CASSYVRTGGNYGYTF.

The chain has TRBV4-1 and TRBJ1-5; TRBD1 agrees at 10 bases. V was clipped by 3 bases and J by 2 bases; unmatched bases: 10. CDR1 is MGHRA, CDR2 YSYEKL, per germline. The CDR3 runs to 18 residues. The CDR3 DNA reads as TGCGCCAGCAGCCAGACAGACAGGGGGCAAGAAGGCAATCAGCCCCAGCATTTT. It specifies CASSQTDRGQEGNQPQHF.

This sequence joins TRBV25-1 and TRBJ1-2; 12 bases align to TRBD1. V lost 2 bases and J lost 4; bases outside the gene matches: 2. The CDR3 has 15 amino acids. CDR1 is MGHDK, CDR2 SYGVNS, per germline. The CDR3 DNA follows: TGTGCCAGCAGTGAAGGGACAGGGGGCGTCTATGGCTACACCTTC. This translates into CASSEGTGGVYGYTF.

V and J are TRBV9 and TRBJ2-5; D call uncertain. The germline V gene has CDR1 SGDLS and CDR2 YYNGEE. This CDR3 region has 12 residues. V was pared by 0 bases and J by 4 bases, with 4 bases between. The CDR3 DNA is TGTGCCAGCAGCGTAGCAGGAGAGACCCAGTACTTC. Its translation is CASSVAGETQYF.

The chain is built from TRBV6-4 and TRBJ2-1; D is unclear. The CDR3 has 14 amino acids. Germline V lookup: CDR1 MRHNA, CDR2 SNTAGT. The V gene lost 0 bases and the J gene lost 7 bases, with 10 bases spanning the gap. CDR3 loop: CASSDSRMMNEQFF. DNA for the CDR3: TGTGCCAGCAGTGACTCGAGGATGATGAATGAGCAGTTCTTC.

The rearrangement links TRBV24-1 to TRBJ2-1; D is perhaps TRBD1 (6 bases). CDR1 KGHDR and CDR2 SFDVKD come from the germline V gene. The V end lost 3 bases, the J end lost 5 bases, and 13 bases lay between the germline ends. This CDR3 is built from 15 residues. Here the CDR3 reads CATSDGTQKNNEQFF. For the CDR3, the DNA is TGTGCCACCAGTGATGGGACACAAAAAAACAATGAGCAGTTCTTC.

The rearrangement links TRBV9 to TRBJ2-1; 16 bases map to TRBD2. V lost 4 bases to trimming and J lost 9 bases; unmatched junction nucleotides: 7. The CDR3 extends over 16 amino acids. The germline gives CDR1 SGDLS, CDR2 YYNGEE. CDR3 amino acids: CASSMGLAGGQGEQFF. In DNA form, the CDR3 reads TGTGCCAGCAGCATGGGACTAGCGGGGGGGCAAGGTGAGCAGTTCTTC.

In regard to this clone: The sample carries other DNA sequences with the same CDR3. The chain joins TRBV12-3 or TRBV12-4 to TRBJ1-1; 7 bases align to TRBD1. The trim removed 5 bases at V and 5 bases at J, leaving 5 bases unmatched. CDR3 length: 13 residues. Here the CDR3 reads CASSLQGRTEAFF. The CDR3 bases are TGTGCCAGCAGTCTACAGGGGAGGACTGAAGCTTTCTTT.

The chain uses TRBV2 and TRBJ1-3; D perhaps matches TRBD1 (5 bases). From germline, CDR1 is SNHLY and CDR2 FYNNEI. The CDR3 length is 15 residues. Trimming shortened V by 2 bases and J by 3 bases, and 11 bases separated the two germline ends. The CDR3 sequence is CASSETQGSGNTIYF. CDR3 DNA sequence: TGTGCCAGCAGTGAAACCCAGGGAAGTGGAAACACCATATATTTT. Complete variable domain (other parts from reference TRBV2 and TRBJ1-3): EPEVTQTPSHQVTQMGQEVILRCVPISNHLYFYWYRQILGQKVEFLVSFYNNEISEKSEIFDDQFSVERPDGSNFTLKIRSTKLEDSAMYFCASSETQGSGNTIYFGEGSWLTVV.

The rearrangement joins TRBV20-1 to TRBJ1-4; D gene uncertain. This CDR3 spans 11 amino acids. The V end lost 7 bases, the J end lost 5 bases, and 8 bases lay between the germline ends. Per the germline V gene, CDR1 is DFQATT and CDR2 is SNEGSKA (reference sequence). CDR3 sequence: CSGEFNEKLFF. The CDR3, as DNA: TGCAGTGGGGAGTTCAATGAAAAACTGTTTTTT.

CDR3 region: CASSSGHQTGELFF. DNA for the CDR3: TGCGCCAGCAGCTCGGGACACCAAACCGGGGAGCTGTTTTTT. The V call is TRBV5-1, the J call TRBJ2-2, with D perhaps TRBD1 (6 bases). Germline values: CDR1 SGHRS, CDR2 YFSETQ. CDR3 length: 14 residues. The V end lost 3 bases, the J end lost 5 bases, and 11 bases lay between the germline ends.